This T cell receptor (beta chain) came from a study of T-cell reconstitution after alpha-beta-depleted transplantation in children. This clonotype was recorded many times. CDR1 and CDR2 (germline): SGHNT, YYREEE (reference sequence). The CDR3 is 15 residues long. After removal of 5 bases from V and 2 bases from J, the junction contained 8 bases not matched to a gene. Construction of the TCRbeta library involved unique molecular identifiers. TCRdb used MiXCR to reprocess the PCR reads, holding one entry per CDR3 protein. Of 350,000 to 500,000 distinct CDR3 sequences listed, about 45% are singletons. The sequencing used PBMCs, collected before TCRalphabeta/CD19-depleted stem cell transplant. The chain has TRBV5-4 and TRBJ2-3, with 7 bases fitting TRBD2. The sequence came from a girl aged 2 to 9 with aplastic anemia, due to receive a stem cell transplant. CDR3 residues: CASSFSGLITDTQYF. For the CDR3, the DNA is TGTGCCAGCAGTTTTAGCGGGTTAATCACAGATACGCAGTATTTT. Full variable domain (rest looked up from reference TRBV5-4 and TRBJ2-3): ETGVTQSPTHLIKTRGQQVTLRCSSQSGHNTVSWYQQALGQGPQFIFQYYREEENGRGNFPPRFSGLQFPNYSSELNVNALELDDSALYLCASSFSGLITDTQYFGPGTRLTVL.